The source of this T cell receptor (beta chain) is a study of T cell responses to AZD1222 COVID-19 vaccine. Repertoires were generated with immunoSEQ multiplex PCR, while TCRdb's copy carries only in-frame clones and drops some. The sample contains about 160,000 clones, about 90% of which appear only once. Germline CDR1 is SGHNT and CDR2 is YYREEE (reference sequence). This CDR3 has 13 amino acids. With 2 bases removed from V and 6 bases from J, the gap between germline ends came to 10 bases. V gene TRBV5-4 combines with J gene TRBJ2-3; D gene unclear. Material: peripheral blood, obtained on day 0 of AZD1222 vaccination. The TCR sequence derives from an adult in good health. The CDR3 region is CASSLKEMDTQYF. In DNA, the CDR3 is TGTGCCAGCAGCTTAAAAGAAATGGATACGCAGTATTTT.